Below are 10 T cell receptor beta chains sequenced from a single sample in a study of blood T cell repertoires in COVID-19. Assay used: immunoSEQ multiplex PCR; TCRdb lists only in-frame clones, some missing. The sample comprises 140,000 to 150,000 clones, 84% of which are singletons, and roughly 10% rests with the top ten. Source material: peripheral blood. The origin of the receptors is a man aged 60 to 75 with active or convalescent COVID-19.

The chain combines TRBV4-3 with TRBJ2-2; TRBD1 aligns across 8 bases. The CDR3 sequence is 18 residues long. CDR1 is LGHNA and CDR2 is YSLEER in the germline V gene. V lost 0 bases to trimming and J lost 1 base; unmatched junction nucleotides: 7. CDR3 loop: CASSQDLKGQGNTGELFF. CDR3 DNA sequence: TGCGCCAGCAGCCAAGATTTAAAAGGACAGGGGAACACCGGGGAGCTGTTTTTT.

This clone came up once. The V gene is TRBV19, the J gene TRBJ1-5, with D possibly matching TRBD1 (6 bases). V was pared by 10 bases and J by 11 bases, with 21 bases between. In germline, CDR1 is LNHDA, CDR2 SQIVND (reference sequence). The CDR3 extends over 13 amino acids. CDR3 coding DNA: TGTGCCACCAGGGGATTCCCCGGGGGGGCCCAGCATTTT. Translated: CATRGFPGGAQHF.

The chain couples TRBV10-3 to TRBJ1-1; 7 positions match TRBD1. The J segment lost 1 base and the V segment lost 2 bases, leaving 7 bases of the junction unmatched. The CDR3 covers 16 residues. Germline V gene data show CDR1 as ENHRY and CDR2 as SYGVKD. CDR3 bases: TGTGCCATCAGTGAGGCCCTCAGGACAGGGAACACTGAAGCTTTCTTT. It specifies CAISEALRTGNTEAFF.

The V gene is TRBV9, the J gene TRBJ2-5, with a tentative D call TRBD2 (6 bases). The germline V and J ends were trimmed by 4 bases and 5 bases, with 21 bases remaining between them. Germline V CDR1 and CDR2: SGDLS, YYNGEE. CDR3 length: 16 residues. In DNA, the CDR3 is TGTGCCAGCAGCCGTAAGGCTAGCGAAATCGCGGAGACCCAGTACTTC. Its translation is CASSRKASEIAETQYF.

This chain joins TRBV27 and TRBJ1-1; TRBD1 is a possible D gene (5 bases). The V and J ends lost 5 bases and 7 bases respectively, with 20 bases between them. The CDR3 is made up of 15 amino acids. CDR1 and CDR2 (germline): MNHEY, SMNVEV (reference sequence). The CDR3 DNA reads TGTGCCAGCAGTCCACACAGTTCGTTTAGGGGTGAAGCTTTCTTT. The encoded protein is CASSPHSSFRGEAFF.

V gene TRBV5-1 combines with J gene TRBJ2-2; possibly TRBD1 for D (6 bases). Germline assignment: CDR1 SGHRS and CDR2 YFSETQ. The CDR3 has 15 residues. V was pared by 4 bases and J by 2 bases, with 12 bases between. The chain's CDR3 is CASSPSGHNTGELFF. CDR3 nucleotides: TGCGCCAGCAGCCCTTCGGGACACAACACCGGGGAGCTGTTTTTT.

The J gene is TRBJ2-7, the V gene TRBV18; 8 bases fit TRBD2. Looked up from germline, CDR1 is KGHSH and CDR2 is LQKENI. Losses at the gene ends were 3 bases for V and 4 bases for J; bases not matched to a gene: 2. The CDR3 runs 13 residues. DNA of the CDR3: TGTGCCAGCTCACCTTCGGGGGGGTACGAGCAGTACTTC. It translates to CASSPSGGYEQYF.

J is TRBJ2-1 and V is TRBV4-1; 9 bases agree with TRBD2. Trimming cost V 2 bases and J 5 bases; bases outside gene matches: 7. The CDR3 consists of 16 residues. Germline CDR1 and CDR2: MGHRA and YSYEKL. CDR3 in amino acids: CASSQLAGRENNEQFF. The DNA for the CDR3 is TGCGCCAGCAGCCAACTAGCGGGGCGGGAAAACAATGAGCAGTTCTTC.

This clone has a handful of counts. This chain joins TRBV3-1 (or the pseudogene TRBV3-2) and TRBJ1-1; D not resolved. The CDR3 is made up of 15 amino acids. From germline, CDR1 is LGHDT and CDR2 YNNKEL (reference sequence). V lost 4 bases and J lost 1, with 13 bases in between. CDR3 nucleotide sequence: TGTGCCAGCAGCCCCGAGGGAATGGGGAACACTGAAGCTTTCTTT. It translates to CASSPEGMGNTEAFF.

The rearrangement links TRBV4-1 to TRBJ1-4; D perhaps matches TRBD1 (6 bases). This CDR3 contains 14 residues. V was pared by 1 base and J by 6 bases, with 9 bases between. CDR1 and CDR2 from the germline V gene are MGHRA and YSYEKL. In DNA, the CDR3 is TGCGCCAGCAGCCAAGCGTCAGGGGATGAAAAACTGTTTTTT. Translated: CASSQASGDEKLFF.